The entry below describes one T cell receptor (beta chain). The data were obtained in a study of T cell responses to AZD1222 COVID-19 vaccine. Method: immunoSEQ multiplex PCR; TCRdb's copy keeps in-frame clones and lacks some. The table lists more than 85,000 clones, 70% to 90% of them singletons. This sequence originates from an adult in good health. The sample here was peripheral blood, taken on day 0 of AZD1222 vaccination.

CDR3: CASSEPPGELFF. The CDR3 DNA follows: TGTGCCAGCAGTGAGCCCCCCGGGGAGCTGTTTTTT. V gene TRBV2 combines with J gene TRBJ2-2, with D hard to call. In germline, CDR1 is SNHLY, CDR2 FYNNEI. Trimming took 3 bases from V and 6 from J, leaving 5 bases between them. The CDR3 extends over 12 amino acids.